The 23 T cell receptor beta chains listed next were all sequenced from one sample in a study of blood T cells in healthy people across ages. Combining a sample-barcoded 5' primer with a J-beta primer mix, a second PCR ran for roughly 7 to 11 cycles. TCRdb re-called the 5' RACE reads through MiXCR, storing one row per CDR3 protein. This sample yields around 700,000 distinct CDR3 sequences, of which around 25% are seen a single time; around 9.2% belongs to the top ten. This sample also belongs to another study, concerning T cells of mothers and their children.

Sequenced: blood. Source of these receptors: a boy aged 5-17 years in good health.

The rearrangement joins TRBV7-2 to TRBJ2-7, with 10 bases that match TRBD2. The CDR3 runs to 15 residues. V shed 0 bases, J shed 6 bases, and the junction held 5 bases outside the gene matches. Germline assignment: CDR1 SGHTA and CDR2 FQGNSA. This CDR3 reads CASSLASVAGGEQYF. The CDR3, as DNA: TGTGCCAGCAGCTTAGCGTCGGTAGCGGGAGGCGAGCAGTACTTC.

This clonotype was detected a few times. V and J are TRBV6-5 and TRBJ2-5; TRBD1 or TRBD2 may be the D gene (5 bases each). Trimming removed 10 bases from V and 4 bases from J, with 13 bases in between. Looked up from germline, CDR1 is MNHEY and CDR2 is SVGAGI. This CDR3 contains 12 residues. In nucleotides, the CDR3 is TGTGCCACCCAGGGACCGAGAGAGACCCAGTACTTC. This sequence encodes CATQGPRETQYF.

This clonotype was counted between two and nine times. The chain carries TRBV29-1 and TRBJ2-7; no reliable D call. The CDR3 runs to 13 residues. Trimming took 3 bases from V and 0 from J, leaving 9 bases between them. The germline V gene encodes CDR1 SQVTM and CDR2 ANQGSEA. The CDR3 nucleotides read TGCAGCGTTGACCTTGGACGCTCCTACGAGCAGTACTTC. It specifies CSVDLGRSYEQYF.

This sequence joins TRBV20-1 and TRBJ2-7, with 10 bases lining up with TRBD2. There are 17 residues in the CDR3. V dropped 3 bases and J dropped 0; count of bases not matched to a gene: 11. The V gene's germline CDR1 is DFQATT and CDR2 SNEGSKA (reference sequence). CDR3 protein: CSASRLAGAPFSYEQYF. CDR3 in DNA: TGCAGTGCTAGCCGCCTAGCGGGAGCCCCGTTCTCCTACGAGCAGTACTTC.

The count of this clonotype is one. The chain links TRBV7-8 to TRBJ1-2; D is perhaps TRBD1 (6 bases). The CDR3 totals 15 residues. Trimming stripped 5 bases from V and 7 bases from J, with 20 bases between. Germline values: CDR1 SGHVS, CDR2 FQNEAQ. CDR3: CASSKNREKGGGYTF. The CDR3 nucleotides read TGTGCCAGCAGCAAGAACAGGGAGAAGGGGGGTGGCTACACCTTC.

This chain uses TRBV7-6 with TRBJ1-3, with 9 bases matching TRBD1. Looked up from germline, CDR1 is SGHVS and CDR2 is FNYEAQ. V lost 4 bases, J lost 5 bases, and 9 bases stayed unmatched. This CDR3 is built from 16 residues. CDR3 nucleotide sequence: TGTGCCAGCAGCTCCTTGGGACAGGGTTTTAGAAACACCATATATTTT. Translating gives CASSSLGQGFRNTIYF.

Concerning this clonotype itself: The CDR3 carries no conserved terminal phenylalanine or tryptophan, so it likely arises from a read error. The rearrangement links TRBV4-1 to TRBJ2-5; a weak D match, TRBD2 (6 bases). The CDR3 is 17 residues long. CDR1 MGHRA and CDR2 YSYEKL come from the germline V gene. V was pared by 3 bases and J by 2 bases, with 19 bases between. CDR3 sequence reads: CASSQTAPGLGQETQYS. The CDR3 DNA is TGCGCCAGCAGCCAGACTGCTCCGGGACTGGGGCAAGAGACCCAGTACTCC.

With respect to this clonotype: At one end the junction does not follow the germline gene, possibly because of a read error. The CDR3 DNA follows: TGCAGTGCCACGGGACTAGCGGGAGGGCTTACGATCTTC. Its protein product is CSATGLAGGLTIF. V is TRBV20-1 and J is TRBJ2-1; 16 bases match TRBD2. The CDR3 runs to 13 residues. Germline V gives CDR1 DFQATT, CDR2 SNEGSKA (reference sequence).

The chain employs TRBV11-2 and TRBJ2-2; either TRBD1 or TRBD2 may supply D (5 bases each). The V gene's germline CDR1 is SGHAT and CDR2 FQNNGV. V dropped 7 bases and J dropped 8 bases, with 11 bases sitting between them. The CDR3 covers 12 residues. CDR3 sequence reads: CASMGVEGELFF. The CDR3 DNA reads TGTGCCAGCATGGGGGTCGAGGGGGAGCTGTTTTTT.

This clonotype has only a few counts. This chain links TRBV27 with TRBJ1-1; D not certain. Trimming pared 3 bases from V and 4 bases from J, leaving 12 bases between. The CDR3 runs 14 residues. Germline CDR1 and CDR2: MNHEY and SMNVEV (reference sequence). This CDR3 reads CASSFFRGGTEAFF. The DNA of the CDR3 is TGTGCCAGCAGTTTTTTCCGGGGTGGCACTGAAGCTTTCTTT.

This clonotype has a handful of counts. The chain recombines TRBV7-2 with TRBJ2-1; 10 bases match TRBD2. Trimming took 0 bases from V and 7 from J; bases not matched to a gene: 3. Germline V gives CDR1 SGHTA, CDR2 FQGNSA. The CDR3 is 15 residues long. The CDR3 DNA follows: TGTGCCAGCAGCTTAGCAGCGGGGGGGTTTAATGAGCAGTTCTTC. This sequence encodes CASSLAAGGFNEQFF.

The rearrangement uses TRBV4-2 and TRBJ2-1; 11 bases fit TRBD1. The CDR3 loop spans 14 amino acids. Germline-derived CDR1 and CDR2 are LGHNA and YNFKEQ. The trim removed 6 bases at V and 7 bases at J, leaving 5 bases unmatched. The CDR3: CASRGTGGSNEQFF. The CDR3 coding sequence is TGTGCCAGCAGGGGGACAGGGGGTTCGAATGAGCAGTTCTTC.

The chain has TRBV11-3 and TRBJ2-5; 7 positions agree with TRBD1. V lost 0 bases and J lost 4; bases outside the gene matches: 5. The CDR3 length is 15 residues. Germline-derived CDR1 and CDR2 are SGHNT and YENEEA. The CDR3 DNA reads as TGTGCCAGCAGCTTAGATCCCAGGGGGTCAGAGACCCAGTACTTC. Translated, it gives CASSLDPRGSETQYF.

In its sample, this clonotype was seen a few times. The rearrangement links TRBV7-8 to TRBJ2-5, with D perhaps matching TRBD1 (5 bases). The V and J ends lost 5 bases and 9 bases respectively, with 13 bases between them. Germline CDR1 is SGHVS and CDR2 is FQNEAQ. This CDR3 has 12 residues. The CDR3 spells CASSPRLGAQYF. CDR3 coding DNA: TGTGCCAGCAGCCCACGCCTAGGGGCCCAGTACTTC. Full variable domain (outside the CDR3, taken from reference TRBV7-8 and TRBJ2-5): GAGVSQSPRYKVAKRGQDVALRCDPISGHVSLFWYQQALGQGPEFLTYFQNEAQLDKSGLPSDRFFAERPEGSVSTLKIQRTQQEDSAVYLCASSPRLGAQYFGPGTRLLVL.

This clonotype was seen more than once but under ten times. CDR3 amino acids: CSVRRAGDTQYF. As DNA, the CDR3 is TGCAGCGTCAGACGAGCGGGTGATACGCAGTATTTT. The chain recombines TRBV29-1 with TRBJ2-3; TRBD2 might be the D (6 bases). From germline, CDR1 is SQVTM and CDR2 ANQGSEA. The CDR3 runs 12 residues. V lost 6 bases to trimming and J lost 6 bases, with 13 bases between them.

This clonotype occurred many times. The V call is TRBV6-2 or TRBV6-3, the J call TRBJ2-5; D is unresolved. The CDR3 sequence is 11 residues long. Deletions cut 2 bases from V and 5 bases from J, with 3 bases between. Germline lookup yields CDR1 MNHEY and CDR2 SVGEGT. The CDR3 spells CASSYPETQYF. The DNA for the CDR3 is TGTGCCAGCAGTTACCCCGAGACCCAGTACTTC.

The table lists this clonotype with a few counts. CDR3 protein: CASSYHREMNTEAFF. Here the CDR3 DNA reads TGTGCCAGCAGTTACCACAGGGAAATGAACACTGAAGCTTTCTTT. J is TRBJ1-1 and V is TRBV6-6, with D possibly being TRBD1 (6 bases). Deletions cut 2 bases from V and 0 bases from J, with 10 bases between. Germline values: CDR1 MNHNY, CDR2 SVGAGI (reference sequence). This CDR3 has 15 amino acids.

V usage is TRBV20-1 and J usage is TRBJ2-3, with D perhaps matching TRBD2 (5 bases). Looked up from germline, CDR1 is DFQATT and CDR2 is SNEGSKA (reference sequence). The length of the CDR3 is 14 residues. V gave up 2 bases and J gave up 3 bases, with 12 bases separating them. The CDR3 protein is CSARRMEVTDTQYF. In DNA form, the CDR3 reads TGCAGTGCTAGAAGGATGGAGGTAACAGATACGCAGTATTTT.

This clonotype was picked up a small number of times. The J gene is TRBJ2-5, the V gene TRBV4-3; TRBD2 is a possible D gene (5 bases). The V end lost 0 bases, the J end lost 5 bases, and 13 bases lay between the germline ends. This CDR3 is built from 15 residues. Germline V lookup: CDR1 LGHNA, CDR2 YSLEER. Here the CDR3 DNA reads TGCGCCAGCAGCCAAGACCGCGGGCGGATCGAGACCCAGTACTTC. It specifies CASSQDRGRIETQYF.

In DNA form, the CDR3 reads TGTGCCAGCAGCGCGACAGTTGGGAACACTGAAGCTTTCTTT. It encodes CASSATVGNTEAFF. The V and J genes are TRBV7-2 and TRBJ1-1; D may be TRBD1 (5 bases). CDR3 length: 14 amino acids. V was trimmed by 5 bases and J by 1 base, leaving 11 bases between them. Looked up from germline, CDR1 is SGHTA and CDR2 is FQGNSA.

This clonotype was found a few times. The genes are TRBV28 and TRBJ2-5; D not resolved. Judging by the DNA end, TRBJ2-7 fits better; the J call may be wrong. CDR1 is MDHEN, CDR2 SYDVKM, per germline. The CDR3 is 11 residues long. The CDR3 coding sequence is TGTGCCAGCGCAGCGACGTACGAGCAGTACTTC. Amino acid sequence: CASAATYEQYF.

This rearrangement joins TRBV13 to TRBJ2-2; TRBD2 agrees at 8 bases. Looked up from germline, CDR1 is PRHDT and CDR2 is FYEKMQ (reference sequence). The CDR3 length is 18 residues. V shed 5 bases, J shed 4 bases, and the junction held 15 bases outside the gene matches. Here the CDR3 DNA reads TGTGCCAGCAGCCGTGAAGTTATTAGCGGGACCATCACCGGGGAGCTGTTTTTT. Protein sequence: CASSREVISGTITGELFF.

This clonotype was detected a few times. The CDR3 nucleotides are TGCAGTGCTAGCGGACTAGCGGGGGGCCGGGGCGAGCAGTACTTC. Translated, it gives CSASGLAGGRGEQYF. V and J are TRBV20-1 and TRBJ2-7; 14 bases align to TRBD2. Per germline, CDR1 DFQATT and CDR2 SNEGSKA (reference sequence). The CDR3 consists of 15 residues. Germline trimming cut 3 bases from V and 6 bases from J; bases unmatched to any gene: 7.